The clone carrying this TCR beta chain was seen a handful of times. The antigen remains undetermined. The trim removed 5 bases at V and 4 bases at J, leaving 18 bases unmatched. Germline V gene data show CDR1 as SGHTA and CDR2 as FQGTGA. The CDR3 runs to 19 residues. The record originates from a study of cytotoxic CD8 clonotypes in ibrutinib-treated CLL. Study background: Roughly 24 partial and 2 complete responses; at median 68 months, about 14 remitted, roughly twelve progressed. General observations from the study: Researchers report that baseline clonality outpaced age-matched healthy donors and tracked circulating CD8+ T-cell counts.

Assay used: immunoSEQ multiplex PCR; TCRdb lists only in-frame clones, some missing. There are fewer than 75,000 clones in the sample; less than 75% occur only once, and 35% to 55% lies in the top ten. The source material was PBMCs, sampled after 12 months of ibrutinib treatment. V and J are TRBV7-3 and TRBJ2-7; 12 bases line up with TRBD2. The receptor's source is a human donor with chronic lymphocytic leukemia. The CDR3 protein is CASSPDLTSGREEKYEQYF. The DNA for the CDR3 is TGTGCCAGCAGCCCTGACTTGACTAGCGGGAGAGAGGAGAAGTACGAGCAGTACTTC. The variable domain in full, with the rest retrieved from reference TRBV7-3 and TRBJ2-7, is GAGVSQTPSNKVTEKGKYVELRCDPISGHTALYWYRQSLGQGPEFLIYFQGTGAADDSGLPNDRFFAVRPEGSVSTLKIQRTERGDSAVYLCASSPDLTSGREEKYEQYFGPGTRLTVT.